Sequencing of this T cell receptor beta chain was carried out in a study of blood T cell repertoires in COVID-19. Study-level information: COVID-19 samples from acute and convalescent phases originated in the United States, Italy and Spain. Sources were T cells, B-cell-depleted T cells, or PBMCs; the material itself was cDNA or gDNA.

Clones were read by immunoSEQ multiplex PCR, and TCRdb kept only the in-frame ones, dropping some. Among a few hundred thousand clones listed, around nine tenths were seen once. The CDR3 covers 11 residues. In germline, CDR1 is MNHEY, CDR2 SVGAGI. Trimming removed 9 bases at V and 4 bases at J, with 7 bases between. The material sequenced was peripheral blood. The receptor comes from a man aged 60 to 75 who had recovered from COVID-19. This chain links TRBV6-5 with TRBJ2-1; D is perhaps TRBD2 (6 bases). The CDR3 protein is CASRGYNEQFF. The CDR3 coding sequence is TGTGCCAGTCGGGGGTACAATGAGCAGTTCTTC.